These 5 T cell receptor beta chains came from one sample sequenced in a study of T cell responses to AZD1222 COVID-19 vaccine. The repertoire was sequenced with immunoSEQ multiplex PCR; TCRdb's copy has only in-frame clones and lacks some. The sample carries some 150,000 clones, approximately 90% recorded once. The sequenced sample was peripheral blood, obtained on day 0 of AZD1222 vaccination. Receptors originate from an adult in good health.

The chain has TRBV5-6 and TRBJ2-1; TRBD2 aligns across 7 bases. The CDR3 extends over 14 amino acids. V shed 2 bases, J shed 3 bases, and the junction held 2 bases outside the gene matches. The germline V gene encodes CDR1 SGHDT and CDR2 YYEEEE. Here the CDR3 DNA reads TGTGCCAGCAGCTTAAGGACTAGCTACAATGAGCAGTTCTTC. It encodes CASSLRTSYNEQFF.

V and J are TRBV28 and TRBJ2-5; 7 nucleotides align to TRBD1. The CDR3 is 16 residues long. Germline V CDR1 and CDR2: MDHEN, SYDVKM. Trimming took 3 bases from V and 3 from J; bases not matched to a gene: 10. CDR3 nucleotide sequence: TGTGCCAGCAGTTTTACCCCCACAGGGGCGAAAGAGACCCAGTACTTC. Its protein product is CASSFTPTGAKETQYF.

The V and J genes are TRBV6-5 and TRBJ1-6; D gene uncertain. Per germline, CDR1 MNHEY and CDR2 SVGAGI. Trimming removed 5 bases at V and 10 bases at J, with 12 bases between. This CDR3 has 13 amino acids. As DNA, the CDR3 is TGTGCCAGCAGTCTAACCAGGCAGTCACCCCTCCACTTT. As protein: CASSLTRQSPLHF.

V gene TRBV12-3 or TRBV12-4 combines with J gene TRBJ2-1, with D perhaps being TRBD1 or TRBD2 (5 bases each). The ends were cut back, 10 bases at V and 9 bases at J, with 16 bases in the middle. The CDR3 spans 12 residues. The CDR3 here is CAIRDQSTEQFF. CDR3 DNA: TGTGCCATCCGGGACCAGTCAACTGAGCAGTTCTTC.

This chain joins TRBV7-2 and TRBJ2-3; TRBD2 matches at 9 bases. Germline loops: CDR1 SGHTA, CDR2 FQGNSA. The V and J ends lost 0 bases and 5 bases, in that order; junction bases with no gene match: 6. The CDR3 is 16 amino acids. Here the CDR3 reads CASSLAAGGPQDTQYF. In DNA form, the CDR3 reads TGTGCCAGCAGCTTAGCTGCGGGGGGGCCTCAAGATACGCAGTATTTT.